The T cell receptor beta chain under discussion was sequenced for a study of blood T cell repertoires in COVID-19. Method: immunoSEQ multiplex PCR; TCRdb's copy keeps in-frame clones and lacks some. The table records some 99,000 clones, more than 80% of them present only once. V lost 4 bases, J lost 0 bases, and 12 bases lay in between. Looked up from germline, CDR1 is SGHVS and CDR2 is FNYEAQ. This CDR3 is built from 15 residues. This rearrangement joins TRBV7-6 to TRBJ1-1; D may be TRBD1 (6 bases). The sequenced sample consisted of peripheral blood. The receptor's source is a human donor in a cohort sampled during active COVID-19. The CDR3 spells CASSSIGQMNTEAFF. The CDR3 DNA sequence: TGTGCCAGCAGCTCGATTGGACAGATGAACACTGAAGCTTTCTTT.